This T cell receptor (beta chain) appears in the sequencing data of a study of CXCR3-negative and CXCR3-positive naive CD8 T cells (dated by TCRdb to the late 2010s). Regarding the research as a whole: In total, 120 million to 150 million TRB reads were obtained, corresponding to roughly 1.5 +/- 0.3 million reads per library. Diversity and physicochemical repertoire analyses covered around 10 donors pooled from two independent experiments. The TRBV-TRBJ cluster analysis covered naive subsets from 5 donors and memory cells from 3 donors. The paper as a whole reports these results and caveats: TRB CDR3s from CXCR3-positive naive cells showed higher hydrophobicity (lower Kidera factor 4), lower energy, and higher strength and volume indices than CXCR3-negative naive cells. Surface CD5, linked to self-reactivity in mice, was comparable between naive subsets; TCR interaction strength was therefore also inferred from TRB CDR3 physicochemical properties. Both naive subsets had comparably high repertoire diversity, while memory CD8+ T cells had much lower repertoire diversity. CXCR3 expression partially decreased after cryopreservation, so most assays used freshly isolated PBMCs. TRBV-TRBJ usage was similar between naive CXCR3-negative and CXCR3-positive cells from the same donor, while memory cells showed distinct patterns.

Concerning this clonotype itself: Its antigen has not been determined.

There are 15 amino acids in the CDR3, from cysteine to phenylalanine inclusive. No DNA is given. For CDR1 and CDR2, the germline V gene lists MDHEN and SYDVKM. The data were produced on a NextSeq 550. The Human TCR Profiling Kit (MiLaboratory) was used to prepare UMI-labeled 5' RACE TRB cDNA libraries. cDNA synthesis used the entire amount of extracted RNA, and PCR amplification then used the entire amount of cDNA produced. Libraries were prepared in parallel with an identical number of PCR cycles. As for the original processing: MIGEC and MiXCR extracted about 54,000 +/- 9,700 unique UMI-labeled TRB cDNA molecules per library, requiring at least two reads per UMI. On average, each library contained 40,000 +/- 10,000 functional in-frame TRB CDR3 nucleotide clonotypes without stop codons. Diversity metrics, including normalized Shannon-Wiener and Chao1, were computed in VDJtools after downsampling to 5000 UMI-labeled TRB molecules per sample. Clonotype-size-weighted physicochemical properties of the central five CDR3 residues (interaction energy, strength, volume and Kidera factor 4) were computed in VDJtools. TCRdb reanalyzed the reads, keeping one entry per CDR3 protein sequence and omitting DNA. These V and J calls originate from TCRdb's pipeline instead of the authors' own analysis. The table of this sample itemizes 50,000 or so distinct CDR3 sequences. Approximately 0.52% of the sample goes to the ten largest clones.

For every CD8+ T cell subset, fewer than 350,000 cells were flow-sorted straight into RLT lysis buffer, and each subset was sorted in triplicate. To keep memory contaminants out, a stringent definition of naive CD8+ T cells was applied: CD45RO-CCR7+CD27+CD95-. Peripheral blood mononuclear cells were isolated from buffy coats using standard density gradient centrifugation. Naive CXCR3-negative and CXCR3-positive CD8+ T cells were flow-sorted on a FACSAria III. Total RNA was extracted from sorted cells using an RNeasy Mini Kit. This TCR was sampled from a human donor in good health. Some clones in this sample may be carry-over from other donors' samples. The sequencing input was naive CXCR3+ CD8+ T cells from blood. In light of the paper, this sample's cell subset or site label describes: CD45RO-CCR7+CD27+CD95- naive CD8+ T cells expressing CXCR3 (TNR3+). The sequence is built from TRBV28 and TRBJ2-6. This receptor has the CDR3 CASSFGISGANVLTF.